The 22 T cell receptor beta chains below were found in one sample sequenced in a study of tumor and adjacent non-tumor tissue in lung cancer. The template was RNA from unsorted bulk tissue. More than 3 cm separated this lung sample from the edge of the tumor. A modified ARM-PCR protocol with three rounds of nested PCR amplified TCRbeta. TCRdb re-derived calls from the multiplex PCR reads in MiXCR, one entry per CDR3 protein. The sample carries about 98,000 distinct CDR3 sequences, 75% to 90% recorded once. Material for sequencing was distant non-tumor lung tissue. These receptors came from a man aged 60 to 69 with small cell lung cancer.

This clonotype was seen a single time. A much larger clone lies one base from this, so it may be a read error. This sequence joins TRBV5-1 and TRBJ2-5; 7 nucleotides match TRBD2. The germline gives CDR1 SGHRS, CDR2 YFSETQ. J lost 5 bases, V lost 4 bases, and 8 bases had no gene match. This CDR3 contains 14 residues. The CDR3 loop reads CASSKCGSGETQYF. CDR3 DNA sequence: TGCGCCAGCAGCAAATGCGGGAGCGGGGAGACCCAGTACTTC.

On this clonotype: The conserved phenylalanine or tryptophan is not found at the CDR3 terminus, so this likely reflects a read error. The DNA is left out, because the CDR3 cannot be placed on it with certainty; the CDR3 is given as TCRdb lists it. V gene TRBV6-1 combines with J gene TRBJ1-1. Germline V lookup: CDR1 MNHNS, CDR2 SASEGT. The CDR3 adds up to 15 amino acids, both ends counted. This chain's CDR3 is CASRLDLAMNTEAIS.

A remark on this clonotype: The conserved closing phenylalanine or tryptophan is absent in this CDR3, likely reflecting a read error. The limits of the CDR3 on the DNA are not certain, so only TCRdb's listed CDR3 is given. The chain is built from TRBV4-2 and TRBJ2-2. Germline CDR1 is LGHNA and CDR2 is YNFKEQ. A total of 16 residues make up the CDR3, ends included. This chain's CDR3 is CVSSQDLRANTGELLV.

Points on this clonotype: Given a much more abundant clone one base away, this may be a read error. The V and J genes are TRBV5-1 and TRBJ1-1; TRBD1 might be the D (5 bases). From germline, CDR1 is SGHRS and CDR2 YFSETQ. The V end was cut by 1 base, the J end by 7 bases, with 14 bases between. This CDR3 spans 14 amino acids. In DNA, the CDR3 is TGCGCCAGCAGCTTGATCCCCGGGGCCGTTGAAGCTTTCTTT. It encodes CASSLIPGAVEAFF.

This clonotype was observed at least ten times. The chain uses TRBV7-8 and TRBJ2-5; TRBD1 aligns across 8 bases. Germline-derived CDR1 and CDR2 are SGHVS and FQNEAQ. This CDR3 region has 14 residues. The V gene end was trimmed by 5 bases and the J gene end by 2 bases; junction bases not matched to a gene: 4. The CDR3 DNA sequence: TGTGCCAGCAGCACAGACAGGGGACAAGAGACCCAGTACTTC. It translates to CASSTDRGQETQYF. Together with reference TRBV7-8 and TRBJ2-5, the CDR3 gives the full variable domain: GAGVSQSPRYKVAKRGQDVALRCDPISGHVSLFWYQQALGQGPEFLTYFQNEAQLDKSGLPSDRFFAERPEGSVSTLKIQRTQQEDSAVYLCASSTDRGQETQYFGPGTRLLVL.

Concerning this clonotype: One end of the junction fails to match germline, which may point to a read error. The V gene is TRBV4-1, the J gene TRBJ2-7; 7 positions agree with TRBD1. The CDR3 length is 14 residues. Germline V gene data show CDR1 as MGHRA and CDR2 as YSYEKL. CDR3 DNA: TGCGCCAGTAGCTCGACAGGGTGGGGGAACGAGCAATACTTC. Its protein is CASSSTGWGNEQYF.

Turning to this clonotype: Its ends do not fully match the called genes, so a read error is possible. V and J are TRBV29-1 and TRBJ1-1; no reliable D call. CDR3 size: 14 residues. Per the germline V gene, CDR1 is SQVTM and CDR2 is ANQGSEA. The CDR3 bases are TGCAGCGGCCGGAGGCGGAGTATGAACACTGGAGCTTTCTTT. It specifies CSGRRRSMNTGAFF.

The rearrangement joins TRBV6-2 or TRBV6-3 to TRBJ2-7, with TRBD1 as a possible D gene (6 bases). The length of the CDR3 is 13 residues. Germline CDR1 reads MNHEY; CDR2 reads SVGEGT. CDR3 sequence reads: CASGLDSSYEEYV. CDR3 coding DNA: TGTGCCAGCGGCCTGGACAGCTCCTACGAGGAGTACGTC.

The chain joins TRBV11-2 to TRBJ2-1, with D uncertain. Looked up from germline, CDR1 is SGHAT and CDR2 is FQNNGV. The CDR3 is 13 amino acids. CDR3 in amino acids: CACNFQSLVEQFF. The CDR3 bases are TGTGCATGCAACTTCCAGTCCCTCGTGGAGCAGTTCTTC.

The rearrangement uses TRBV29-1 and TRBJ1-2; D remains ambiguous. Looked up from germline, CDR1 is SQVTM and CDR2 is ANQGSEA. The CDR3 runs to 16 residues. V shed 5 bases and J shed 11 bases, with 30 bases lying between them. The CDR3: CSVYRGSLNFFSGYTF. The CDR3 nucleotides are TGCAGCGTTTACCGGGGAAGTTTGAATTTTTTTTCTGGGTACACCTTC.

Worth noting for this clonotype: This clone may be a read error of a much larger clone one base away. The J gene is TRBJ2-1, the V gene TRBV28, with 10 bases that match TRBD2. Germline V gives CDR1 MDHEN, CDR2 SYDVKM. This CDR3 comprises 15 residues. V gave up 7 bases and J gave up 4 bases; unmatched junction bases: 7. In nucleotides, the CDR3 is TGTGCCAGCATGGGGGGGACTAGCGATTACAATGAGCAGTTCTTC. It yields the protein CASMGGTSDYNEQFF.

With regard to this clonotype: A much larger clone sits a single nucleotide away, making a read error possible. The V gene is TRBV5-1, the J gene TRBJ2-1; D may match TRBD1 or TRBD2 (6 bases each). The CDR3 contains 16 residues. Germline-derived CDR1 and CDR2 are SGHRS and YFSETQ. Written as DNA, the CDR3 is TGCACCAGCAGACCCTCCGGGGGCAGCTCCTACAATGAGCAGTTCTTC. It yields the protein CTSRPSGGSSYNEQFF.

This clonotype was observed at least ten times. The chain is built from TRBV12-3 or TRBV12-4 and TRBJ2-2; D gene unclear. The V end was cut by 8 bases, the J end by 8 bases, with 15 bases between. This CDR3 contains 13 residues. The CDR3 DNA sequence: TGTGCCAGCCGGCCGTTCGATTGGGGGGAGCTGTTTTTT. This codes for CASRPFDWGELFF.

With respect to this clonotype: The junction departs from the called germline gene at one end, perhaps through a read error. V and J are TRBV11-3 and TRBJ2-7, with 7 positions matching TRBD2. This CDR3 is built from 14 residues. CDR1 and CDR2 (germline): SGHNT, YENEEA. The CDR3 sequence: CASNPYSRAGERYF. The CDR3 DNA sequence: TGTGCCAGCAACCCTTACTCCCGCGCGGGGGAGCGGTACTTC. Full variable domain (missing parts from reference TRBV11-3 and TRBJ2-7): EAGVVQSPRYKIIEKKQPVAFWCNPISGHNTLYWYLQNLGQGPELLIRYENEEAVDDSQLPKDRFSAERLKGVDSTLKIQPAELGDSAVYLCASNPYSRAGERYFGPGTRLTVT.

This clonotype has only one observation. The conserved phenylalanine or tryptophan is not found at the CDR3 terminus, so this likely reflects a read error. The rearrangement uses TRBV10-3 and TRBJ1-2; TRBD1 might be the D (6 bases). The CDR3 runs 15 residues. Trimming stripped 5 bases from V and 6 bases from J, with 19 bases between. Germline V gene sequence: CDR1 ENHRY, CDR2 SYGVKD. In DNA, the CDR3 is TGTGCCATCAGTCCCAGGGAGACAGGCATCAATGGCTACACCTTA. Amino acids: CAISPRETGINGYTL.

In regard to this clonotype: The junction departs from germline at one end; a sequencing error may be responsible. The rearrangement uses TRBV11-3 and TRBJ2-3; D possibly matches TRBD1 or TRBD2 (5 bases each). This CDR3 has 13 residues. Germline assignment: CDR1 SGHNT and CDR2 YENEEA. The CDR3 DNA is TGTGCCGGCAGGTCCCGGGGACCGGATACGCAGTATTTT. This sequence encodes CAGRSRGPDTQYF.

Notes on this clonotype: The junction shows a germline mismatch at one end, possibly a read error. The V call is TRBV12-3 or TRBV12-4, the J call TRBJ2-1; a possible D gene is TRBD2 (5 bases). The CDR3 contains 14 residues. The DNA of the CDR3 is TGTGCCTGCAGTTTAGGTGGTACAAAGCGGGAGCAGTTCTTC. Encoded protein: CACSLGGTKREQFF.

This clonotype was counted at least ten times. A read error may be the cause here, since a much bigger clone is one base away. This chain joins TRBV28 and TRBJ2-5; unclear D gene. V was clipped by 5 bases and J by 3 bases, with 16 bases between them. The CDR3 is 15 amino acids. Germline V gene data show CDR1 as MDHEN and CDR2 as SYDVKM. CDR3: CASSPSRRSKETQYF. CDR3 sequence (DNA): TGTGCCAGCAGTCCAAGTAGAAGGAGCAAAGAGACCCAGTACTTC.

The V and J genes are TRBV11-2 and TRBJ2-5; no reliable D call. CDR1 is SGHAT, CDR2 FQNNGV, per germline. Trimming removed 0 bases at V and 10 bases at J, with 12 bases between. The CDR3 has 13 residues. The CDR3 loop is CASSLETKGIQYF. CDR3 nucleotide sequence: TGTGCCAGCAGCTTAGAGACCAAAGGGATCCAGTACTTC.

Concerning this clonotype: A read error may be the cause here, since a much bigger clone is one base away. The chain couples TRBV7-9 to TRBJ2-7; tentative D call: TRBD2 (5 bases). This CDR3 is 15 amino acids long. CDR1 and CDR2 from the germline V gene are SEHNR and FQNEAQ (reference sequence). In nucleotides, the CDR3 is TGTACCAGCAGCTTAGGCCCAGGACTTGGCTACGAGCAGTACTTC. Amino acids: CTSSLGPGLGYEQYF.

With regard to this clonotype: The junction shows a germline mismatch at one end, possibly a read error. V is TRBV11-2 and J is TRBJ2-1; weak D call: TRBD2 (6 bases). From germline, CDR1 is SGHAT and CDR2 FQNNGV. This CDR3 is built from 18 residues. CDR3 protein: CASSLGVAVGCYYNEQFF. The CDR3 DNA reads as TGTGCCAGCAGCTTAGGAGTAGCGGTAGGCTGCTACTACAATGAGCAGTTTTTC.

Note on this clonotype: One junction end does not reproduce the germline sequence, and a read error may be involved. The chain links TRBV6-5 to TRBJ2-7; no definite D call. CDR1 and CDR2 (germline): MNHEY, SVGAGI. The CDR3 sequence is 15 residues long. The CDR3 loop reads CASSYSAAGVSEQCF. The DNA of the CDR3 is TGTGCCAGCAGTTACTCGGCAGCTGGAGTAAGTGAGCAGTGCTTC.